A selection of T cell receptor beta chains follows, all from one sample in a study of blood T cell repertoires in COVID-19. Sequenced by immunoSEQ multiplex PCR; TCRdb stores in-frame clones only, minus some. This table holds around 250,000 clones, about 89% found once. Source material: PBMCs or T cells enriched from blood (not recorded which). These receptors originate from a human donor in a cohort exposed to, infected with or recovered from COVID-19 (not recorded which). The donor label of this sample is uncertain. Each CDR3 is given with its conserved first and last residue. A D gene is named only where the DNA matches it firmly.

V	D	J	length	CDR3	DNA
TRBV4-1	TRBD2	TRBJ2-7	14	CASSQVAGGHEQYF	TGCGCCAGCAGCCAAGTCGCGGGGGGCCACGAGCAGTACTTC
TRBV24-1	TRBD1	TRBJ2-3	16	CATSDPWTGGTDTQYF	TGTGCCACCAGTGATCCCTGGACAGGGGGCACAGATACGCAGTATTTT
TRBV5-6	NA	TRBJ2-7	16	CASSPGGSPFLSEQYF	TGTGCCAGCAGCCCCGGTGGTAGTCCCTTCCTGAGCGAGCAGTACTTC
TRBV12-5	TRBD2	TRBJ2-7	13	CAQPGLAGAEQYF	TGTGCTCAGCCGGGACTAGCGGGGGCCGAGCAGTACTTC
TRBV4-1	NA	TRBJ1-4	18	CASSLKGNRERTNEKLFF	TGCGCCAGCAGCCTTAAGGGAAACAGGGAACGGACTAATGAAAAACTGTTTTTT
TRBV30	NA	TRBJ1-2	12	CAWSSIDYGYTF	TGTGCCTGGAGTTCCATTGACTATGGCTACACCTTC
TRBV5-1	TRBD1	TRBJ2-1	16	CASSSMGQGALNEQFF	TGCGCCAGCAGCTCAATGGGACAGGGGGCTCTCAATGAGCAGTTCTTC
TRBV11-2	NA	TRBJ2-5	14	CASSPLVGLETQYF	TGTGCCAGCAGCCCCCTGGTCGGGTTGGAGACCCAGTACTTC
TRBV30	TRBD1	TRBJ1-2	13	CAWSAKTGDGYTF	TGTGCCTGGAGTGCCAAGACAGGGGATGGCTACACCTTC
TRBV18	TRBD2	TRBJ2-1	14	CASSPPGGEDEQFF	TGTGCCAGCTCACCACCGGGAGGGGAGGATGAGCAGTTCTTC
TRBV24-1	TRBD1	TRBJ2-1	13	CATGRQGRAEQFF	TGTGCCACCGGCAGACAGGGCCGCGCTGAGCAGTTCTTC
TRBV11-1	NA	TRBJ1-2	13	CASSLEGESGYTF	TGTGCCAGCAGCTTAGAGGGGGAGAGCGGCTACACCTTC
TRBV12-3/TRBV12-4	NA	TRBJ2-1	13	CASSKPRGNEQFF	TGTGCCAGCAGCAAACCCCGGGGCAATGAGCAGTTCTTC
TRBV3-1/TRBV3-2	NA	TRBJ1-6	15	CASSRGGPGNSPLHF	TGTGCCAGCAGCCGCGGGGGGCCGGGCAATTCACCCCTCCACTTT
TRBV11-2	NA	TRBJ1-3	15	CASSYPRGGGNTIYF	TGTGCCAGCAGCTACCCCCGGGGAGGGGGAAACACCATATATTTT
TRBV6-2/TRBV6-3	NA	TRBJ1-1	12	CASSRGQNEAFF	TGTGCCAGCAGCCGCGGACAGAATGAAGCTTTCTTT
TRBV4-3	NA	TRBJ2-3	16	CASSQRGTFPTDTQYF	TGCGCCAGCAGCCAACGGGGGACTTTTCCCACAGATACGCAGTATTTT
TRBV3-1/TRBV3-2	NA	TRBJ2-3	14	CASREGTNTDTQYF	TGTGCCAGCAGGGAGGGGACCAACACAGATACGCAGTATTTT
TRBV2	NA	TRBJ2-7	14	CASSEIGVPYEQYF	TGTGCCAGCAGTGAAATCGGGGTTCCCTACGAGCAGTACTTC
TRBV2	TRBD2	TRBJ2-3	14	CASLRSGGSGTQYF	TGTGCCAGCCTACGTAGCGGGGGGTCTGGTACGCAGTATTTT
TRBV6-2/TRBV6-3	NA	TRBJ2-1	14	CASSETHQGNEQFF	TGTGCCAGCAGCGAGACTCACCAGGGCAATGAGCAGTTCTTC
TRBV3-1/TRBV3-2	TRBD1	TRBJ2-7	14	CASSRQGGPYEQYF	TGTGCCAGCAGCCGACAGGGTGGTCCCTACGAGCAGTACTTC
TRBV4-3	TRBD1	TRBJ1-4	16	CASSRDPGTGGEKLFF	TGCGCCAGCAGCCGAGACCCCGGGACAGGGGGTGAAAAACTGTTTTTT